This T cell receptor (beta chain) was sequenced for a study of CD8+CD57+ T cells in acquired aplastic anemia listed by TCRdb under 2018. At the level of the whole study: A mean of about 3.2 ug of DNA, ranging from roughly 0.2 to 27.4 ug, was extracted from sorted CD4+ and CD8+ cells. Healthy donor samples averaged roughly 10 million reads for CD4+ and 11.0 million for CD8+ cells.

What the study reported, not specific to this receptor: Around 27 CD8+ CDR3 sequences were found to be shared between patients and controls, but these sequences appeared to be highly expressed in patients and within the immunodominant clones of the patients. Between patients and healthy controls, no significant difference in CD8+ Simpson's diversity was found (P=0.060).

Note on this clonotype: Its antigen has not been determined. Per-nucleotide qualities are absent, and no much larger clonotype sits a single base away.

The germline V gene encodes CDR1 KGHDR and CDR2 SFDVKD. From the cysteine through the phenylalanine, the CDR3 covers 14 amino acids. The sequence is cut down to CDR3 DNA, 42 bases in frame from base 1. The V end loses 2 bases and the J end loses 6 bases, and a stretch of 10 bases separates them. Genomic DNA served as template for TCR beta VDJ combination and CDR3 sequence profiling. An Illumina HiSeq 2000 was the platform used for TCR repertoire sequencing. For the original study's pipeline: Repertoire assessment relied on Simpson's diversity index, CDR3 size and DJ length profiles, and TRBV/TRBJ rearrangement plots. The immunodominant clone was defined as the most abundant DNA sequence in deep sequencing data. CDR3 amino acid sequences were screened for sharing across subjects and were compared with published repertoires and the VDJdb database. TCRdb redid the processing of the public reads, applying fastp at Q25 and MiXCR, and retained in-frame beta chains. One record per CDR3 amino acid sequence lists the most common genes and DNA. The V and J calls follow TCRdb's processing rather than the paper's. Recorded for this sample are roughly 80,000 distinct CDR3 sequences; less than 60% of them occurred a single time. 66% of the sample lies in the top ten.

TCR repertoires of sorted CD4+ and CD8+ blood T cells from severe aplastic anemia patients and healthy subjects were deep-sequenced in the study. Ficoll-Paque density gradient centrifugation was used to isolate peripheral blood mononuclear cells. CD4+ and CD8+ T cells were sorted by FACS or magnetic beads before DNA extraction. This receptor was identified in a human donor in good health, serving as a control. Sequenced sample: sorted CD4+, CD8+, or CD8+CD57+ T cells (not recorded which) from PBMCs. Recombination linked TRBV24-1 to TRBJ1-5, with an unclear D gene assignment. The CDR3 in this case is CATSDSQLRQPQHF. The DNA is as follows: TGTGCCACCAGTGATTCACAGCTACGTCAGCCCCAGCATTTT.